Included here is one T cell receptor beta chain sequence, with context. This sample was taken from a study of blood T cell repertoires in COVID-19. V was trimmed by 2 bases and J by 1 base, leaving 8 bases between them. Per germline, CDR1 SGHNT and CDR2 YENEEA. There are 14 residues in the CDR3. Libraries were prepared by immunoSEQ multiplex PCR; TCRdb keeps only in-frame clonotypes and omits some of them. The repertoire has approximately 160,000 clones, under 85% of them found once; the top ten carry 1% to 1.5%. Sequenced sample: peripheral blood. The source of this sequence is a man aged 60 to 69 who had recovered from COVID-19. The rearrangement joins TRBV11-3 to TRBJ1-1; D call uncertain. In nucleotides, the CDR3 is TGTGCCAGCAGCTTAAGCGGGGAGAACACTGAAGCTTTCTTT. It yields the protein CASSLSGENTEAFF.